This TCR beta chain was profiled in a study of shared clonotypes between healthy human individuals. Study details: Donor ages ranged 18 to 49 years: a couple of women, a few men.

Study-wide points: Of the naive CD4 clonotypes, around 4.8% were shared across a few donors.

Per germline, CDR1 SGHVS and CDR2 FQNEAQ. V was cut by 5 bases and J by 0 bases, with 14 bases left in between. The CDR3 has 15 residues. Clones were read by immunoSEQ multiplex PCR, and TCRdb kept only the in-frame ones, dropping some. The sample has around 1,000,000 clones, 70% to 80% seen once. This clone was found a few times. The antigen remains undetermined. The material sequenced was memory CD4+ T cells from PBMCs. The subset denotes: CD45RA-negative fraction. The sequence came from a man in his late teens or twenties in good health. Some clones in this sample may be carry-over from other donors' samples. The chain has TRBV7-8 and TRBJ2-7; D ambiguous. The DNA of the CDR3 is TGTGCCAGCAGCCGCCGGGTGGATAGCTCCTACGAGCAGTACTTC. Amino acids: CASSRRVDSSYEQYF.